Below, one T cell receptor (beta chain) is given with its context. What it recognizes is unknown. TCRdb's copy holds only in-frame clones and misses some; the assay was immunoSEQ multiplex PCR. The sample has about 97,000 clones, about 88% seen once; the top ten hold about 2.5%. This entry is derived from a study of T cell responses to AZD1222 COVID-19 vaccine. Whole-study context: Analyses pooled second doses at about 4 or about 12 weeks. Study results and limitations: Baseline serology detected seropositivity in only a handful of AZD1222 recipients. Without day 14 samples, only post-peak T cell repertoires were studied.

Trimming took off 1 base at V and 1 base at J, with 11 bases between the two ends. The CDR3 runs 15 residues. Germline CDR1 reads SGHRS; CDR2 reads YFSETQ. This TCR was sampled from an adult in good health. Sample: peripheral blood, taken on day 0 of AZD1222 vaccination. The chain is built from TRBV5-1 and TRBJ2-5, with D tentatively TRBD1 (6 bases). The CDR3 sequence is CASSLSGAPQETQYF. The CDR3 nucleotides read TGCGCCAGCAGCTTGTCAGGGGCACCCCAAGAGACCCAGTACTTC. The full variable domain, in which reference TRBV5-1 and TRBJ2-5 provide the parts outside the CDR3, is KAGVTQTPRYLIKTRGQQVTLSCSPISGHRSVSWYQQTPGQGLQFLFEYFSETQRNKGNFPGRFSGRQFSNSRSEMNVSTLELGDSALYLCASSLSGAPQETQYFGPGTRLLVL.